The clone carrying this TCR beta chain was detected only a few times. The donors were in the approximately 130-subject validation cohort; that cohort was separate from the roughly 700-subject first cohort. The assay was immunoSEQ multiplex PCR, and TCRdb's table has in-frame clones only and misses some. Of about 160,000 clones listed, around four fifths are singletons. This record comes from a study of cytomegalovirus exposure and HLA in healthy donors. V gave up 5 bases and J gave up 4 bases, with 15 bases separating them. The CDR3 is 15 amino acids. The germline gives CDR1 MDHEN, CDR2 SYDVKM. This receptor was taken from a man younger than 40 in good health and CMV-seropositive. This chain connects TRBV28 to TRBJ1-3; unclear D gene. Material for sequencing was PBMCs. CDR3 in DNA: TGTGCCAGCAGTCTCATCCGGGCGGGCGGAAACACCATATATTTT. Translated: CASSLIRAGGNTIYF.